This paragraph covers one T cell receptor (beta chain) sequence. The antigen remains undetermined. This sample was taken from a study of post-analysis software for immune sequencing data. Study findings and constraints: Roughly five TRBV segments were significantly more frequent in patients than in controls. TRBV5-6, TRBV5-1 and TRBV20-1 were among these segments. Those with multiple sclerosis, the patient group, showed significantly lower normalized Chao1 diversity than controls.

The germline V and J ends were trimmed by 0 bases and 4 bases, with 7 bases remaining between them. This CDR3 has 13 amino acids. In germline, CDR1 is SGHRS, CDR2 YFSETQ. Unique molecular identifiers were carried by the TCR beta cDNA libraries. One entry per CDR3 protein, called by TCRdb with MiXCR from the PCR reads. Of about 540,000 distinct CDR3 sequences listed, around 36% are singletons. The J gene is TRBJ1-1, the V gene TRBV5-1; D is ambiguous. The sample taken for sequencing was blood. The clonotype was recovered from a girl aged 2-17 years with multiple sclerosis. The CDR3 DNA reads as TGCGCCAGCAGCTTGGAGGTAATCACTGAAGCTTTCTTT. Its protein is CASSLEVITEAFF.